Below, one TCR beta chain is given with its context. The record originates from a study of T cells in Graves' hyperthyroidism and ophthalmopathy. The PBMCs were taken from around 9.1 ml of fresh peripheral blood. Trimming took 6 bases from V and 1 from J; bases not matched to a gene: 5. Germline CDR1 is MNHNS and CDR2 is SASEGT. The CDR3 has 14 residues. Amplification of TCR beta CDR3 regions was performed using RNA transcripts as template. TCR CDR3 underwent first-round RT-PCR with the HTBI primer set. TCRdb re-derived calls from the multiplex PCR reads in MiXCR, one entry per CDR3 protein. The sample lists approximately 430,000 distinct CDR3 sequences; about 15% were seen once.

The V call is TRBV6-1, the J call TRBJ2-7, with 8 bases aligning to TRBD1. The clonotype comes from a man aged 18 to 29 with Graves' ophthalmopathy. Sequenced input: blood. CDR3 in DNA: TGTGCCAGCAGCTACCGGACAGGGTCCTACGAGCAGTACTTC. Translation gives CASSYRTGSYEQYF.